The rows below give T cell receptor beta chains drawn from one sample of a study of blood T cell repertoires in COVID-19. The protocol was immunoSEQ multiplex PCR, while the TCRdb copy is restricted to in-frame clones and leaves out a portion. The table shows about 170,000 clones, with about 83% occurring only once. Sequencing was carried out using peripheral blood. All receptors come from a woman older than 75 with COVID-19, enrolled during active disease. Each CDR3 is given with its conserved first and last residue. A D gene is named only where the DNA matches it firmly. The size entry is marked missing in some rows and otherwise reads once, few, many or a size class.

CDR3: CASSLISGAGDTQYF
DNA: TGTGCCAGCAGCTTGATTAGCGGGGCGGGAGATACGCAGTATTTT
V: TRBV5-5
size: .
J: TRBJ2-3
D: TRBD2

CDR3: CASSFQGADQPQHF
DNA: TGTGCCAGCAGTTTTCAGGGGGCAGATCAGCCCCAGCATTTT
V: TRBV27
size: .
J: TRBJ1-5
D: TRBD1

CDR3: CASSFQGTGELFF
DNA: TGTGCCAGCAGTTTCCAGGGGACCGGGGAGCTGTTTTTT
V: TRBV27
size: .
J: TRBJ2-2
D: .

CDR3: CASSVEWLGTGVHGYTF
DNA: TGTGCCAGCAGCGTAGAGTGGTTGGGGACAGGGGTTCATGGCTACACCTTC
V: TRBV9
size: .
J: TRBJ1-2
D: TRBD1

CDR3: CAISAESGYGYTF
DNA: TGTGCCATCAGTGCAGAGTCCGGGTATGGCTACACCTTC
V: TRBV10-3
size: .
J: TRBJ1-2
D: .

CDR3: CASSPGLAVPSGPYEQYF
DNA: TGTGCCAGCAGCCCCGGACTAGCGGTCCCCTCGGGGCCCTACGAGCAGTACTTC
V: TRBV11-2
size: .
J: TRBJ2-7
D: TRBD2

CDR3: CASSIELAGNEQFF
DNA: TGTGCCAGTAGTATAGAACTAGCGGGCAATGAGCAGTTCTTC
V: TRBV19
size: .
J: TRBJ2-1
D: TRBD2

CDR3: CASRGEETQYF
DNA: TGTGCCAGCAGGGGAGAAGAGACCCAGTACTTC
V: TRBV2
size: .
J: TRBJ2-5
D: .

CDR3: CASSLLAGSLHGYTF
DNA: TGCGCCAGCAGCTTACTGGCAGGTTCCCTTCATGGCTACACCTTC
V: TRBV5-1
size: .
J: TRBJ1-2
D: .

CDR3: CASSLTQSNYGYTF
DNA: TGTGCCAGCAGTCTAACACAGAGCAACTATGGCTACACCTTC
V: TRBV28
size: .
J: TRBJ1-2
D: .

CDR3: CASSYSPRTGEVGYGYTF
DNA: TGTGCCAGCAGTTACTCGCCCCGGACAGGGGAGGTCGGCTATGGCTACACCTTC
V: TRBV6-2/TRBV6-3
size: .
J: TRBJ1-2
D: TRBD1

CDR3: CASSQDWGRGHTQYF
DNA: TGTGCCAGCAGCCAAGATTGGGGGAGGGGTCATACGCAGTATTTT
V: TRBV3-1/TRBV3-2
size: .
J: TRBJ2-3
D: TRBD2

CDR3: CATSRDQYGLNQPQHF
DNA: TGTGCCACCAGCAGAGATCAGTACGGACTCAATCAGCCCCAGCATTTT
V: TRBV15
size: .
J: TRBJ1-5
D: .

CDR3: CASSEYRGKQYEQYF
DNA: TGTGCCAGCAGTGAATACAGGGGTAAACAGTACGAGCAGTACTTC
V: TRBV28
size: .
J: TRBJ2-7
D: TRBD1

CDR3: CASTPGRLVYGYTF
DNA: TGTGCCAGCACCCCTGGGAGACTGGTCTATGGCTACACCTTC
V: TRBV28
size: .
J: TRBJ1-2
D: .

CDR3: CASDGGYNEKLFF
DNA: TGTGCCAGCGACGGGGGGTATAATGAAAAACTGTTTTTT
V: TRBV2
size: .
J: TRBJ1-4
D: .

CDR3: CASSYSSSATHEQYF
DNA: TGTGCCAGCAGTTACTCTTCTAGCGCCACCCACGAGCAGTACTTC
V: TRBV6-5
size: .
J: TRBJ2-7
D: .

CDR3: CASSQRGGFYNEQFF
DNA: TGTGCCAGCAGCCAACGGGGGGGTTTCTACAATGAGCAGTTCTTC
V: TRBV4-2
size: .
J: TRBJ2-1
D: TRBD2

CDR3: CASSLASLSIYEQYF
DNA: TGCGCCAGCAGCTTGGCCAGTCTTAGCATCTACGAGCAGTACTTC
V: TRBV5-1
size: .
J: TRBJ2-7
D: .

CDR3: CASSLQVNTEAFF
DNA: TGTGCCAGCAGTTTACAGGTGAACACTGAAGCTTTCTTT
V: TRBV11-3
size: .
J: TRBJ1-1
D: .

CDR3: CASSQGGTVNTEAFF
DNA: TGTGCCAGCAGCCAAGGAGGGACAGTGAACACTGAAGCTTTCTTT
V: TRBV4-2
size: .
J: TRBJ1-1
D: TRBD1

CDR3: CASSPLSDRGTQYF
DNA: TGTGCCAGCAGTCCACTGTCTGACAGGGGTACGCAGTATTTT
V: TRBV6-2/TRBV6-3
size: .
J: TRBJ2-3
D: TRBD1

CDR3: CASSFYEFGYTF
DNA: TGTGCCAGCAGTTTCTATGAGTTTGGCTACACCTTC
V: TRBV12-3/TRBV12-4
size: few
J: TRBJ1-2
D: .

CDR3: CASSLNARDYGYTF
DNA: TGTGCCAGCAGCTTGAACGCCAGGGACTATGGCTACACCTTC
V: TRBV5-8
size: .
J: TRBJ1-2
D: .

CDR3: CASRIYRGYRTEAFF
DNA: TGTGCCAGCCGCATTTACAGGGGGTATCGCACTGAAGCTTTCTTT
V: TRBV6-5
size: .
J: TRBJ1-1
D: TRBD1

CDR3: CASSPTGRGVGTIYF
DNA: TGTGCCAGCAGCCCGACCGGGAGAGGGGTCGGCACCATATATTTT
V: TRBV3-1/TRBV3-2
size: few
J: TRBJ1-3
D: .

CDR3: CASSRIPGGASGHYEQYF
DNA: TGTGCCAGCAGCCGTATCCCTGGTGGGGCTAGCGGGCATTACGAGCAGTACTTC
V: TRBV7-2
size: .
J: TRBJ2-7
D: TRBD2

CDR3: CASSLGRDYTYEQYF
DNA: TGTGCCAGCAGCCTCGGTCGGGACTATACCTACGAGCAGTACTTC
V: TRBV7-6
size: .
J: TRBJ2-7
D: TRBD2

CDR3: CATSDVTSGRRGEQFF
DNA: TGTGCCACCAGTGACGTGACTAGCGGGAGAAGGGGCGAGCAGTTCTTC
V: TRBV24-1
size: .
J: TRBJ2-1
D: TRBD2

CDR3: CASRGGTPETYEQYF
DNA: TGCGCCAGCAGGGGGGGGACACCCGAAACCTACGAGCAGTACTTC
V: TRBV5-1
size: once
J: TRBJ2-7
D: .

CDR3: CASTKKSGIGQGTYEQYF
DNA: TGTGCCAGCACGAAGAAGAGCGGGATCGGACAGGGGACATACGAGCAGTACTTC
V: TRBV18
size: .
J: TRBJ2-7
D: TRBD1